These T cell receptor beta chains were read from a single sample in a study of vaccination and CD4 T cells after COVID-19. These receptors have no identified antigens. TCRdb processed the PCR reads anew with MiXCR; each CDR3 protein has one entry. The sample gives around 6,400 distinct CDR3 sequences, 35% of which show up once; less than 40% is in the top ten. The sequenced sample consisted of CD4+ T cells from blood, cultured in vitro. Source of these receptors: a human donor in good health. CDR3s include the opening cysteine and the closing phenylalanine or tryptophan. Each record gives: D gene, clone size, J gene, V gene, CDR3 protein, CDR3 DNA. D genes are given only for firm matches. Some rows have no size entry. The others give once, few or many, or a class for an expanded clone.

d_gene: .
abundance: once
j_gene: TRBJ2-5
v_gene: TRBV11-3
CDR3aa: CASSLSLGSQETQYF
CDR3nt: TGTGCCAGCAGCTTAAGTTTAGGGTCCCAAGAGACCCAGTACTTC

d_gene: .
abundance: .
j_gene: TRBJ2-1
v_gene: TRBV6-2/TRBV6-3
CDR3aa: CASSYSIPPSPSSYNEQFF
CDR3nt: TGTGCCAGCAGTTACTCAATCCCCCCCAGCCCGAGCTCCTACAATGAGCAGTTCTTC

d_gene: .
abundance: few
j_gene: TRBJ2-1
v_gene: TRBV4-3
CDR3aa: CASSRTGSQGNEQFF
CDR3nt: TGCGCCAGCAGCCGAACCGGGTCCCAGGGGAATGAGCAGTTCTTC

d_gene: .
abundance: .
j_gene: TRBJ1-1
v_gene: TRBV5-4
CDR3aa: CASSPGTGTVDTEAFF
CDR3nt: TGTGCCAGCAGCCCCGGCACAGGTACCGTGGACACTGAAGCTTTCTTT

d_gene: TRBD1
abundance: .
j_gene: TRBJ2-6
v_gene: TRBV4-3
CDR3aa: CASSQSTGTGGTGANVLTF
CDR3nt: TGCGCCAGCAGCCAATCCACCGGGACAGGGGGTACTGGGGCCAACGTCCTGACTTTC

d_gene: .
abundance: few
j_gene: TRBJ2-1
v_gene: TRBV10-2
CDR3aa: CASQSWNEQFF
CDR3nt: TGCGCCAGCCAGAGTTGGAATGAGCAGTTCTTC

d_gene: .
abundance: medium-sized
j_gene: TRBJ2-5
v_gene: TRBV24-1
CDR3aa: CATSDPTTGTTGEPQETQYF
CDR3nt: TGTGCCACCAGTGATCCGACGACAGGGACTACCGGGGAACCGCAAGAGACCCAGTACTTC

d_gene: .
abundance: few
j_gene: TRBJ1-2
v_gene: TRBV12-3/TRBV12-4
CDR3aa: CASSLDSRYGYTF
CDR3nt: TGTGCCAGCAGTTTAGATAGCCGCTATGGCTACACCTTC

d_gene: TRBD2
abundance: .
j_gene: TRBJ2-3
v_gene: TRBV2
CDR3aa: CASSDTSGRRASTDTQYF
CDR3nt: TGTGCCAGCAGTGACACTAGCGGGAGGCGGGCCAGCACAGATACGCAGTATTTT

d_gene: TRBD2
abundance: once
j_gene: TRBJ2-1
v_gene: TRBV7-3
CDR3aa: CASNPGGLTSSEQFF
CDR3nt: TGTGCCAGCAACCCGGGGGGATTGACTAGTTCCGAGCAGTTCTTC

d_gene: .
abundance: .
j_gene: TRBJ2-2
v_gene: TRBV20-1
CDR3aa: CSARVGTLNTGELFF
CDR3nt: TGCAGTGCTAGAGTTGGGACTTTGAACACCGGGGAGCTGTTTTTT

d_gene: TRBD1
abundance: few
j_gene: TRBJ1-2
v_gene: TRBV5-5
CDR3aa: CASSSDSGTVPKDGYTF
CDR3nt: TGTGCCAGCAGCTCGGATAGTGGGACAGTGCCGAAGGACGGCTACACCTTC

d_gene: .
abundance: .
j_gene: TRBJ2-1
v_gene: TRBV20-1
CDR3aa: CSAPGPLKEWPYNEQFF
CDR3nt: TGCAGTGCTCCAGGCCCACTCAAGGAATGGCCCTACAATGAGCAGTTCTTC

d_gene: TRBD1
abundance: few
j_gene: TRBJ2-1
v_gene: TRBV7-6
CDR3aa: CASSRDRGIGEQFF
CDR3nt: TGTGCCAGCAGCCGGGACAGGGGGATAGGTGAGCAGTTCTTC

d_gene: .
abundance: .
j_gene: TRBJ2-3
v_gene: TRBV2
CDR3aa: CATKEVGTGDTQYF
CDR3nt: TGTGCCACGAAAGAGGTTGGAACGGGAGATACGCAGTATTTT

d_gene: TRBD1
abundance: few
j_gene: TRBJ2-5
v_gene: TRBV2
CDR3aa: CASSLQGSEETQYF
CDR3nt: TGTGCCAGCAGCCTACAGGGGAGTGAAGAGACCCAGTACTTC

d_gene: .
abundance: few
j_gene: TRBJ1-1
v_gene: TRBV20-1
CDR3aa: CSARDWGGVNTEAFF
CDR3nt: TGCAGTGCTAGAGATTGGGGGGGGGTGAACACTGAAGCTTTCTTT

d_gene: .
abundance: .
j_gene: TRBJ1-5
v_gene: TRBV2
CDR3aa: CASSERDLNWYSNQPQHF
CDR3nt: TGTGCCAGCAGTGAAAGGGACCTCAACTGGTATAGCAATCAGCCCCAGCATTTT

d_gene: .
abundance: .
j_gene: TRBJ1-1
v_gene: TRBV5-6
CDR3aa: CASSSGTAEAFF
CDR3nt: TGTGCCAGCAGCTCCGGGACCGCTGAAGCTTTCTTT

d_gene: .
abundance: few
j_gene: TRBJ2-2
v_gene: TRBV7-2
CDR3aa: CAGRGRPTGELFF
CDR3nt: TGTGCCGGACGAGGGCGGCCCACCGGGGAGCTGTTTTTT

d_gene: TRBD2
abundance: .
j_gene: TRBJ2-7
v_gene: TRBV7-6
CDR3aa: CASSSSGVAGDTYEQYF
CDR3nt: TGTGCCAGCAGTTCCAGTGGGGTAGCGGGCGATACCTACGAGCAGTACTTC

d_gene: .
abundance: .
j_gene: TRBJ2-7
v_gene: TRBV7-2
CDR3aa: CASSSPSYEQYF
CDR3nt: TGTGCCAGCAGCTCCCCCTCCTACGAGCAGTACTTC

d_gene: TRBD2
abundance: .
j_gene: TRBJ2-1
v_gene: TRBV9
CDR3aa: CASSVGSGSHNEQFF
CDR3nt: TGTGCCAGCAGCGTAGGTAGCGGGAGCCACAATGAGCAGTTCTTC

d_gene: .
abundance: .
j_gene: TRBJ2-5
v_gene: TRBV11-2
CDR3aa: CASSFTLDETQYF
CDR3nt: TGTGCCAGCAGCTTTACCCTAGATGAGACCCAGTACTTC

d_gene: .
abundance: .
j_gene: TRBJ1-2
v_gene: TRBV27
CDR3aa: CASSFRANYGYTF
CDR3nt: TGTGCCAGCAGTTTTCGGGCGAACTATGGCTACACCTTC

d_gene: .
abundance: once
j_gene: TRBJ1-1
v_gene: TRBV28
CDR3aa: CASSLLRGNTEAFF
CDR3nt: TGTGCCAGCAGTTTATTGAGGGGGAACACTGAAGCTTTCTTT

d_gene: TRBD2
abundance: .
j_gene: TRBJ2-3
v_gene: TRBV30
CDR3aa: CAWGLAGPDTQYF
CDR3nt: TGTGCCTGGGGACTAGCGGGACCAGATACGCAGTATTTT

d_gene: .
abundance: .
j_gene: TRBJ2-3
v_gene: TRBV6-1
CDR3aa: CASRTELRTDTQYF
CDR3nt: TGTGCCAGCAGGACCGAACTACGCACAGATACGCAGTATTTT

d_gene: .
abundance: few
j_gene: TRBJ1-5
v_gene: TRBV25-1
CDR3aa: CASSGADPNQPQHF
CDR3nt: TGTGCCAGCAGCGGGGCAGATCCTAATCAGCCCCAGCATTTT

d_gene: TRBD2
abundance: .
j_gene: TRBJ2-7
v_gene: TRBV20-1
CDR3aa: CSARVEGAGVFYEQYF
CDR3nt: TGCAGTGCTAGAGTTGAGGGAGCGGGAGTCTTCTACGAGCAGTACTTC

d_gene: .
abundance: .
j_gene: TRBJ1-1
v_gene: TRBV7-8
CDR3aa: CASSSPRTGNTEAFF
CDR3nt: TGTGCCAGCAGCTCACCCCGGACGGGGAACACTGAAGCTTTCTTT

d_gene: TRBD2
abundance: .
j_gene: TRBJ2-1
v_gene: TRBV20-1
CDR3aa: CSARDRLAGGYNEQFF
CDR3nt: TGCAGTGCTAGAGATCGCCTAGCGGGGGGATACAATGAGCAGTTCTTC

d_gene: TRBD2
abundance: .
j_gene: TRBJ2-3
v_gene: TRBV6-4
CDR3aa: CASSAAGGRDTQYF
CDR3nt: TGTGCCAGCAGTGCAGCGGGAGGAAGGGATACGCAGTATTTT